Listed below are T cell receptor beta chains from one sample, sequenced in a study of blood T cell repertoires in COVID-19. Method: immunoSEQ multiplex PCR; TCRdb's copy keeps in-frame clones and lacks some. The sample comprises approximately 300,000 clones, about 85% of which are singletons, and about 2% rests with the top ten. The specimen was peripheral blood. These receptors were taken from a young man with active or convalescent COVID-19. CDR3s include the opening cysteine and the closing phenylalanine or tryptophan. A D gene is named only where the DNA matches it firmly. Expanded clones are given a class, and other clones once, few, many or no size at all.

CASRAQDLRVANYGYTF	TGTGCCAGCAGAGCACAGGATTTACGGGTAGCTAACTATGGCTACACCTTC	TRBJ1-2	-	TRBV28	-
CASSPSLGNTEAFF	TGTGCCAGCTCACCATCCCTAGGGAACACTGAAGCTTTCTTT	TRBJ1-1	-	TRBV18	-
CASSLIFQETQYF	TGTGCCAGCAGTTTAATATTTCAAGAGACCCAGTACTTC	TRBJ2-5	-	TRBV6-2/TRBV6-3	-
CSVSTGTPIGYTF	TGCAGCGTCTCCACTGGGACTCCCATTGGCTACACCTTC	TRBJ1-2	-	TRBV29-1	-
CASSLAGGRPLHF	TGTGCCAGCAGCTTAGCGGGTGGGAGGCCCCTCCACTTT	TRBJ1-6	-	TRBV7-8	-
CSAQGSLGEQYF	TGCAGCGCACAGGGGAGTTTGGGCGAGCAGTACTTC	TRBJ2-7	TRBD1	TRBV29-1	-
CASSSDRGTQYF	TGTGCCAGCAGTTCGGACAGGGGTACCCAGTACTTC	TRBJ2-5	TRBD1	TRBV27	-
CASSLEPLGSGNTIYF	TGTGCCAGCAGCTTAGAGCCCCTAGGCTCTGGAAACACCATATATTTT	TRBJ1-3	-	TRBV7-2	-
CASSFGGASTEAFF	TGTGCCAGCAGCTTTGGGGGGGCGAGTACTGAAGCTTTCTTT	TRBJ1-1	-	TRBV7-2	-
CASSARTGSSHYEQYF	TGTGCCAGCAGTGCCCGGACTGGGTCCTCACATTACGAGCAGTACTTC	TRBJ2-7	-	TRBV6-6	-
CASSHEPGHSSYNEQFF	TGCGCCAGCAGCCACGAACCGGGACACAGCTCCTACAATGAGCAGTTCTTC	TRBJ2-1	-	TRBV4-1	once